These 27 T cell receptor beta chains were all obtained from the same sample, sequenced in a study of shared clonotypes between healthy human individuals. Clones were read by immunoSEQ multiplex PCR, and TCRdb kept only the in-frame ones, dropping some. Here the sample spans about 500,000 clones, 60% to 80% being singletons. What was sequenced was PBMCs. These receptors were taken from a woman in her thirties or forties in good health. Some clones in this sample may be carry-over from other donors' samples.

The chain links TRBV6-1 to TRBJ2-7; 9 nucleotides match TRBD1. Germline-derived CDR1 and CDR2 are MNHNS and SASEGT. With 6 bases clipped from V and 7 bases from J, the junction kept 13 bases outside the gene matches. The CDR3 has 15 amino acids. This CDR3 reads CASRGGTGLSEEQYF. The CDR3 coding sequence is TGTGCCAGCAGAGGCGGGACAGGGTTATCGGAAGAGCAGTACTTC.

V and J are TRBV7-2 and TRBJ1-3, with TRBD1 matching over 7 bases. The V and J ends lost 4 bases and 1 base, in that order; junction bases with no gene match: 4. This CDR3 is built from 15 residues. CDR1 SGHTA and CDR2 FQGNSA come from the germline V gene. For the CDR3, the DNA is TGTGCCAGCAGCTGGAGGACAGGATCTGGAAACACCATATATTTT. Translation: CASSWRTGSGNTIYF.

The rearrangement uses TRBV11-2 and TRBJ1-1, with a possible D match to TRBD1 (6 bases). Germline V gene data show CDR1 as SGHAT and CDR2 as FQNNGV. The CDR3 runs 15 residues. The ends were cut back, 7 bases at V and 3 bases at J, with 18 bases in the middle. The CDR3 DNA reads TGTGCCAGCAACAAACAGGGATTTGGGGACACTGAAGCTTTCTTT. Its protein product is CASNKQGFGDTEAFF.

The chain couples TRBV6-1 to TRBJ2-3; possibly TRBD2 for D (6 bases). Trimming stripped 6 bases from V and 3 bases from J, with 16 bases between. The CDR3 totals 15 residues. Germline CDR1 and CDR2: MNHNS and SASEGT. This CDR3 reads CASRPPGDPTDTQYF. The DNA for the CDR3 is TGTGCCAGCAGGCCTCCGGGGGACCCTACAGATACGCAGTATTTT.

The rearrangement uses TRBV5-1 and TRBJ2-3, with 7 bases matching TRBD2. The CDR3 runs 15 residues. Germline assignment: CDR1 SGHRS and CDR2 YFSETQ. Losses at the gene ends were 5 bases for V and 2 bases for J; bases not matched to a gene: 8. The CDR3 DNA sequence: TGCGCCAGCAGTCGGACGAGCGGGGACACAGATACGCAGTATTTT. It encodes CASSRTSGDTDTQYF.

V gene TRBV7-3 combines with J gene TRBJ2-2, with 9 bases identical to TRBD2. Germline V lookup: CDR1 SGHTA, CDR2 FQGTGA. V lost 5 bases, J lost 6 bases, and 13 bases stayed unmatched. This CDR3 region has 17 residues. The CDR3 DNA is TGTGCCAGCAGCGCCACTAGCGGGTTCGGGGTGGCCGGGGAGCTGTTTTTT. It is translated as CASSATSGFGVAGELFF.

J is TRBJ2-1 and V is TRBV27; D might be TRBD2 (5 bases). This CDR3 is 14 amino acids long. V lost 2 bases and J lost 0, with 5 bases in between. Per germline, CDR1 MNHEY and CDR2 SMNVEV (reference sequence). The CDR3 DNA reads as TGTGCCAGCAGTTTAACTAGCTCCTACAATGAGCAGTTCTTC. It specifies CASSLTSSYNEQFF.

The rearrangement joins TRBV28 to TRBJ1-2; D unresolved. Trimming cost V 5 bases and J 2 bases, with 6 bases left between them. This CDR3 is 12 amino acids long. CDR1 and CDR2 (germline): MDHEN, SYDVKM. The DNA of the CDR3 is TGTGCCAGCAGTGGTACCAACTATGGCTACACCTTC. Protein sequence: CASSGTNYGYTF.

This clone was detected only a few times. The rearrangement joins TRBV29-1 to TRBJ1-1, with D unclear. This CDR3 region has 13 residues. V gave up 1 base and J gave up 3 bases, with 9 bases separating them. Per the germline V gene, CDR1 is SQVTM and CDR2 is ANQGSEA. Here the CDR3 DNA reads TGCAGCGTTGAAGTCCGACGGGACACTGAAGCTTTCTTT. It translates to CSVEVRRDTEAFF.

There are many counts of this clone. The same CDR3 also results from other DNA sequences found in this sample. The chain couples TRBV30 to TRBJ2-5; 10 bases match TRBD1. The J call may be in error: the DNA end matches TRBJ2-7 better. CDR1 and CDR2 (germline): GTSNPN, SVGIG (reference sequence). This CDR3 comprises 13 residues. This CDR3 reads CAWRGQGLNEQYF. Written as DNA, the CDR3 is TGTGCCTGGAGGGGACAGGGGTTGAACGAGCAGTACTTC.

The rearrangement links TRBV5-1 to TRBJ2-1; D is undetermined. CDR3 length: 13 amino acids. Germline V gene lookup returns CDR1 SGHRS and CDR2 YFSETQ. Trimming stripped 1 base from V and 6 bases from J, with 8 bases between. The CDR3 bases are TGCGCCAGCAGCTTGCCCAGCCGCAATGAGCAGTTCTTC. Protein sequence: CASSLPSRNEQFF.

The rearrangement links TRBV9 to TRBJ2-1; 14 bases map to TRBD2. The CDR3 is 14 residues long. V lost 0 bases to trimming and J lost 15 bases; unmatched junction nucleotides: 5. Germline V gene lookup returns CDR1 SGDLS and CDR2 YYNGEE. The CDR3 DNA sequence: TGTGCCAGCAGCGTAGGACTAGCGGGAGGGCCTGGGTTCTTC. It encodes CASSVGLAGGPGFF.

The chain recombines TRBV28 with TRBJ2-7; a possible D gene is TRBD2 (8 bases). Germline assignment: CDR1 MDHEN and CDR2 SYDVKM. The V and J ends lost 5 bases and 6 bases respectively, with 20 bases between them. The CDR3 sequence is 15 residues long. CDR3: CASSTLGGGQLEQYF. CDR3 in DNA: TGTGCCAGCAGTACCCTCGGGGGGGGACAGCTCGAGCAGTACTTC. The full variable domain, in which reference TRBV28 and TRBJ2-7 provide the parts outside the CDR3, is DVKVTQSSRYLVKRTGEKVFLECVQDMDHENMFWYRQDPGLGLRLIYFSYDVKMKEKGDIPEGYSVSREKKERFSLILESASTNQTSMYLCASSTLGGGQLEQYFGPGTRLTVT.

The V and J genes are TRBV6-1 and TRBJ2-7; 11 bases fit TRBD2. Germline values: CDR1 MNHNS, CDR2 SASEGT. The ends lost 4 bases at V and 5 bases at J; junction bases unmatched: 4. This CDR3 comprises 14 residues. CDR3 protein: CASSGPSGRNEQYF. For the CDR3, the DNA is TGTGCCAGCAGTGGGCCTAGCGGGAGGAACGAGCAGTACTTC.

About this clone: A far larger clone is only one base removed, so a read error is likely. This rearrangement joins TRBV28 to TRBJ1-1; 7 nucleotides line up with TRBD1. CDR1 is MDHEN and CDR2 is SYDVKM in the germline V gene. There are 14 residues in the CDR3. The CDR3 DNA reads TGTGCCAGCAGTTCAGGCCGCTGGGACAGTGAAGCTTCCTTT. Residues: CASSSGRWDSEASF.

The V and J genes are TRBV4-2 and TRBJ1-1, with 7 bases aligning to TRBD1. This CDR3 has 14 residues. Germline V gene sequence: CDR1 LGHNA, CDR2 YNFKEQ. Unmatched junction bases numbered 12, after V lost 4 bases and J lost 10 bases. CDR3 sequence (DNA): TGTGCCAGCAGCCTGGCCCAGACAGGGCTCGGAGCTTTCTTT. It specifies CASSLAQTGLGAFF.

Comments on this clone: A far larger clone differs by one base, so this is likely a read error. Written as DNA, the CDR3 is TGTGCCAGCAGCCAAGGGAGTTTGGCGGCTTCCCGCGGGGAGACCCGGTACTTC. It encodes CASSQGSLAASRGETRYF. This chain links TRBV4-2 with TRBJ2-5, with a weak D call TRBD2 (6 bases). Germline assignment: CDR1 LGHNA and CDR2 YNFKEQ. There are 18 residues in the CDR3.

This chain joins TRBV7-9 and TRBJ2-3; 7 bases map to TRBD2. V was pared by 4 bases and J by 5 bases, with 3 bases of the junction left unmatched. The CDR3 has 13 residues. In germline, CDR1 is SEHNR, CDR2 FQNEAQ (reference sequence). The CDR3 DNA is TGTGCCAGCAGCTGGGACTATCTAGATACGCAGTATTTT. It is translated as CASSWDYLDTQYF. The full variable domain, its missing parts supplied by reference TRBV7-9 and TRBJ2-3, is DTGVSQNPRHKITKRGQNVTFRCDPISEHNRLYWYRQTLGQGPEFLTYFQNEAQLEKSRLLSDRFSAERPKGSFSTLEIQRTEQGDSAMYLCASSWDYLDTQYFGPGTRLTVL.

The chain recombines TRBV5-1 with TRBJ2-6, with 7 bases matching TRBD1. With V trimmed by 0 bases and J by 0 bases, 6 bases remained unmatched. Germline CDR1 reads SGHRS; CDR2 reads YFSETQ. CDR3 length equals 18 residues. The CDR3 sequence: CASSLEGTVHSGANVLTF. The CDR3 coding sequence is TGCGCCAGCAGCTTGGAAGGGACAGTACACTCTGGGGCCAACGTCCTGACTTTC.

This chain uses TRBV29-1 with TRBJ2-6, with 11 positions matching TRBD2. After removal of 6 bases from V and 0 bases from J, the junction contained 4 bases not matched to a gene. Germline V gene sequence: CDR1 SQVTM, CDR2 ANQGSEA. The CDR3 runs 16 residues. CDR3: CSVDTSGSSGANVLTF. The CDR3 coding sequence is TGCAGCGTCGACACTAGCGGGAGCTCTGGGGCCAACGTCCTGACTTTC. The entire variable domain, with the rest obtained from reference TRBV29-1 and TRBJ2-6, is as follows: SAVISQKPSRDICQRGTSLTIQCQVDSQVTMMFWYRQQPGQSLTLIATANQGSEATYESGFVIDKFPISRPNLTFSTLTVSNMSPEDSSIYLCSVDTSGSSGANVLTFGAGSRLTVL.

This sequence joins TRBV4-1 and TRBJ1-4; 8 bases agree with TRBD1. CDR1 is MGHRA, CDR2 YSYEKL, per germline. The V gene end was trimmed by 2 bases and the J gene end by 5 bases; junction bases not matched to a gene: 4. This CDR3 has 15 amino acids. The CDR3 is CASSQPTGGNEKLFF. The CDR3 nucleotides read TGCGCCAGCAGCCAACCAACAGGGGGAAATGAAAAACTGTTTTTT.

CDR3 in amino acids: CAISEGEYSNQPQHF. CDR3 nucleotides: TGTGCCATCAGTGAGGGGGAGTATAGCAATCAGCCCCAGCATTTT. The chain combines TRBV10-3 with TRBJ1-5; no reliable D call. Trimming removed 2 bases at V and 0 bases at J, with 8 bases between. Germline V gene data show CDR1 as ENHRY and CDR2 as SYGVKD. There are 15 residues in the CDR3.

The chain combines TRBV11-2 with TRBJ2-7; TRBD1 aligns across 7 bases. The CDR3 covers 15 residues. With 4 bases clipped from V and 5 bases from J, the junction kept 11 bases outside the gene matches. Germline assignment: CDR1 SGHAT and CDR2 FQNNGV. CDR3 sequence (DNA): TGTGCCAGCAGCTCCCGCTCGGCAGGGGGAAACGAGCAGTACTTC. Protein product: CASSSRSAGGNEQYF.

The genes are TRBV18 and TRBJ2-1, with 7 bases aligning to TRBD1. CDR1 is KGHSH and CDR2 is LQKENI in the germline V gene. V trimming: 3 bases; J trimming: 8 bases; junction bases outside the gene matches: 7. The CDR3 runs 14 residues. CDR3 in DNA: TGTGCCAGCTCACCCAGGTATACAGGGGATGAGCAGTTCTTC. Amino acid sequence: CASSPRYTGDEQFF.

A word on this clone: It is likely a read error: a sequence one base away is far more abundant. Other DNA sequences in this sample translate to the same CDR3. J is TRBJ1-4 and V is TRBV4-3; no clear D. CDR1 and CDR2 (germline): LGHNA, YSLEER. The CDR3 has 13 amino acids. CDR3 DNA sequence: TGCGCCAGTAGCCAAGATAGTGGTGAAAAACTGTTTTTT. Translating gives CASSQDSGEKLFF.

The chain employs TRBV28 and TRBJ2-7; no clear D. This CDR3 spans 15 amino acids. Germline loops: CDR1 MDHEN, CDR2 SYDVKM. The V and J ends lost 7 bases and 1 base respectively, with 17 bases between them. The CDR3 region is CASTPGLDLSYEQYF. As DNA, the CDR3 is TGTGCCAGCACCCCAGGATTGGATCTATCCTACGAGCAGTACTTC.

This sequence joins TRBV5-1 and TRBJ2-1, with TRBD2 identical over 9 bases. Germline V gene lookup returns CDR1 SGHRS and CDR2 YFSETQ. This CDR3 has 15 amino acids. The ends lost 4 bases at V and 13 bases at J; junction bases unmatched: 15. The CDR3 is CASSGGGLAGPGQFF. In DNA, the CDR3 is TGCGCCAGCAGCGGGGGTGGGCTAGCGGGACCCGGACAGTTCTTC. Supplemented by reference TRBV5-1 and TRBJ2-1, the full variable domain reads KAGVTQTPRYLIKTRGQQVTLSCSPISGHRSVSWYQQTPGQGLQFLFEYFSETQRNKGNFPGRFSGRQFSNSRSEMNVSTLELGDSALYLCASSGGGLAGPGQFFGPGTRLTVL.